The 7 T cell receptor beta chains reported below all come from one sample, sequenced in a study of OX40 agonist ivuxolimab in advanced cancers. The repertoire was sequenced with immunoSEQ multiplex PCR; TCRdb's copy has only in-frame clones and lacks some. Counted here are about 64,000 clones, approximately 90% occurring once; the ten biggest clones make up approximately 0.67%. The sample consisted of CD4+ or CD8+ T cells sorted from blood, taken in a trial of the OX40 agonist ivuxolimab. The receptors originated from an adult with an advanced solid tumor such as melanoma, head and neck, liver or kidney cancer.

This chain joins TRBV15 and TRBJ2-5; 8 nucleotides align to TRBD2. Germline lookup yields CDR1 LNHNV and CDR2 YYDKDF (reference sequence). V lost 4 bases, J lost 1 base, and 5 bases stayed unmatched. CDR3 length: 15 residues. The CDR3 nucleotides are TGTGCCACCAGCATCAACCTAGCGGGCCAAGAGACCCAGTACTTC. Amino acids: CATSINLAGQETQYF.

This chain uses TRBV7-9 with TRBJ2-2; TRBD2 matches 9 bases. This CDR3 region has 15 residues. Germline loops: CDR1 SEHNR, CDR2 FQNEAQ (reference sequence). With 3 bases clipped from V and 5 bases from J, the junction kept 4 bases outside the gene matches. The CDR3 coding sequence is TGTGCCAGCAGCTTCAGCGGGAGGCGAACCGGGGAGCTGTTTTTT. Amino acid sequence: CASSFSGRRTGELFF.

The J gene is TRBJ2-2, the V gene TRBV5-8, with 7 bases matching TRBD1. In germline, CDR1 is SGHTS, CDR2 YDEGEE. V was clipped by 4 bases and J by 2 bases; unmatched bases: 11. The CDR3 runs 17 residues. In nucleotides, the CDR3 is TGTGCCAGCAGCCCATATTTCGGGACAGTAAACACCGGGGAGCTGTTTTTT. Protein: CASSPYFGTVNTGELFF.

The chain carries TRBV7-8 and TRBJ1-2, with unresolved D. Germline V gene data show CDR1 as SGHVS and CDR2 as FQNEAQ. Trimming took off 4 bases at V and 7 bases at J, with 10 bases between the two ends. CDR3 length equals 12 residues. CDR3 in amino acids: CASSSWRGGYTF. The CDR3 DNA sequence: TGTGCCAGCAGCTCCTGGCGGGGTGGCTACACCTTC.

This clone has only a few counts. The rearrangement links TRBV6-6 to TRBJ2-3; D not resolved. The V gene's germline CDR1 is MNHNY and CDR2 SVGAGI (reference sequence). The V gene lost 2 bases and the J gene lost 7 bases, with 4 bases spanning the gap. The CDR3 sequence is 11 residues long. The CDR3 DNA reads as TGTGCCAGCAGTTACGCTTATACGCAGTATTTT. It yields the protein CASSYAYTQYF.

The rearrangement uses TRBV6-1 and TRBJ2-1, with D possibly TRBD2 on 6 matching bases. This CDR3 has 14 amino acids. Between the trimmed V and J ends, which lost 4 bases and 10 bases, there was a span of 17 bases. CDR1 and CDR2 from the germline V gene are MNHNS and SASEGT. CDR3 DNA sequence: TGTGCCAGCAGTGGCAACAGGAGGGCAATGGAGCAGTTCTTC. It yields the protein CASSGNRRAMEQFF.

The chain joins TRBV10-3 to TRBJ2-7; 9 bases fit TRBD1. V shed 10 bases and J 2 bases; nucleotides not matched to a gene: 9. There are 14 residues in the CDR3. Looked up from germline, CDR1 is ENHRY and CDR2 is SYGVKD. The CDR3 region is CATAGTGPPYEQYF. DNA of the CDR3: TGTGCCACCGCGGGGACAGGGCCCCCCTACGAGCAGTACTTC.